One sample yielded the 23 T cell receptor beta chains listed below, sequenced in a study of T cell repertoires in cytomegalovirus infection. TCRdb used MiXCR to reprocess the reads, holding one entry per CDR3 protein. The sample has hundreds of thousands of distinct CDR3 sequences; around 35% are singletons. Their antigen targets remain unknown. Sequences were derived from cultured PBMCs, sampled from culture after CMV antigen stimulation. The origin of the receptors is a human donor in good health (CMV status not recorded). Some clones in this sample may be carry-over from other donors' samples.

This clonotype was recorded many times. The chain links TRBV12-3 or TRBV12-4 to TRBJ2-1; no clear D. The CDR3 has 13 amino acids. Trimming cost V 6 bases and J 5 bases, with 11 bases left between them. CDR3 loop: CASSPGPNNEQFF. The CDR3 nucleotides read TGTGCCAGCAGCCCCGGACCTAACAATGAGCAGTTCTTC.

This clonotype was seen repeatedly, ten times or more. The chain joins TRBV7-2 to TRBJ2-7; D may be TRBD2 (6 bases). Germline V gene data show CDR1 as SGHTA and CDR2 as FQGNSA. The CDR3 loop spans 15 amino acids. Trimming left V 4 bases short and J 3 bases short, with 16 bases between. This chain's CDR3 is CASSSVGGRDYEQYF. The CDR3 region has the DNA TGTGCCAGCAGCTCAGTCGGGGGACGGGACTACGAGCAGTACTTC.

The V and J genes are TRBV7-2 and TRBJ1-5; perhaps TRBD1 as D (6 bases). There are 15 residues in the CDR3. V was shortened by 1 base and J by 2 bases, with 9 bases between the two germline ends. Germline-derived CDR1 and CDR2 are SGHTA and FQGNSA. The CDR3 coding sequence is TGTGCCAGCAGCTTAGTGTGGGGGCGCAATCAGCCCCAGCATTTT. Translating it yields CASSLVWGRNQPQHF.

A few counts support this clonotype. The chain has TRBV18 and TRBJ2-1, with 7 bases that match TRBD2. CDR1 KGHSH and CDR2 LQKENI come from the germline V gene. This CDR3 region has 16 residues. V lost 3 bases, J lost 4 bases, and 9 bases stayed unmatched. CDR3 sequence (DNA): TGTGCCAGCTCACCCCCTAGAACGGGAGGATACAATGAGCAGTTCTTC. It is translated as CASSPPRTGGYNEQFF.

This clonotype occurred a few times. V gene TRBV15 combines with J gene TRBJ2-2; D unclear. The CDR3 is 16 residues long. The V gene's germline CDR1 is LNHNV and CDR2 YYDKDF (reference sequence). V was clipped by 2 bases and J by 1 base, with 11 bases between them. CDR3 coding DNA: TGTGCCACCAGCAGACAACCGGGCCAGAACACCGGGGAGCTGTTTTTT. Translating gives CATSRQPGQNTGELFF.

This clonotype was found a few times. The gene calls are TRBV25-1 and TRBJ1-2; D is uncertain. The CDR3 runs 13 residues. CDR1 and CDR2 from the germline V gene are MGHDK and SYGVNS. The V gene lost 5 bases and the J gene lost 0 bases, with 7 bases spanning the gap. Here the CDR3 reads CASSPSANYGYTF. The CDR3, as DNA: TGTGCCAGCAGTCCGAGTGCTAACTATGGCTACACCTTC.

This clonotype was detected only a few times. V and J are TRBV12-3 or TRBV12-4 and TRBJ1-2; a possible D gene is TRBD1 (5 bases). The CDR3 contains 16 residues. Between the trimmed V and J ends, which lost 7 bases and 5 bases, there was a span of 23 bases. The CDR3 nucleotides are TGTGCCAGCACCCGAGGCGGGGGGGATTATTTTTATGGCTACACCTTC. It codes for CASTRGGGDYFYGYTF.

This chain connects TRBV2 to TRBJ2-1; D remains ambiguous. This CDR3 is 15 amino acids long. Trimming took off 3 bases at V and 2 bases at J, with 11 bases between the two ends. Looked up from germline, CDR1 is SNHLY and CDR2 is FYNNEI. The DNA of the CDR3 is TGTGCCAGCAGTGAGGCACGAGGACCCTACAATGAGCAGTTCTTC. It encodes CASSEARGPYNEQFF.

The V and J genes are TRBV6-6 and TRBJ2-1, with TRBD1 identical over 7 bases. The CDR3 loop spans 17 amino acids. CDR1 is MNHNY and CDR2 is SVGAGI in the germline V gene (reference sequence). V gave up 5 bases and J gave up 1 base; unmatched junction bases: 11. The CDR3: CASSPRGQILSYNEQFF. CDR3 coding DNA: TGTGCCAGCAGTCCCCGGGGACAGATACTATCCTACAATGAGCAGTTCTTC.

This clonotype was observed a few times. The chain joins TRBV20-1 to TRBJ2-1; possible D gene TRBD2, 6 bases. This CDR3 comprises 14 residues. V gave up 4 bases and J gave up 4 bases, with 14 bases separating them. CDR1 and CDR2 (germline): DFQATT, SNEGSKA (reference sequence). CDR3 coding DNA: TGCAGTGCTAATGGGGCGGGGATATACAATGAGCAGTTCTTC. Protein product: CSANGAGIYNEQFF.

The V gene is TRBV20-1, the J gene TRBJ2-1; D possibly corresponds to TRBD1 (7 bases). V shed 2 bases and J shed 3 bases, with 20 bases lying between them. The CDR3 is 17 amino acids. The V gene's germline CDR1 is DFQATT and CDR2 SNEGSKA (reference sequence). CDR3 in amino acids: CSARLRTGGGFYNEQFF. In DNA form, the CDR3 reads TGCAGTGCTAGACTACGGACAGGTGGGGGGTTCTACAATGAGCAGTTCTTC.

The V call is TRBV2, the J call TRBJ2-3; 7 positions agree with TRBD2. CDR1 SNHLY and CDR2 FYNNEI come from the germline V gene. The CDR3 spans 11 residues. J lost 11 bases, V lost 5 bases, and 4 bases had no gene match. The CDR3 coding sequence is TGTGCCAGCAGTTTAGCGGGTTGGCAGTATTTT. Its translation is CASSLAGWQYF. The whole variable domain, remainder taken from reference TRBV2 and TRBJ2-3, is EPEVTQTPSHQVTQMGQEVILRCVPISNHLYFYWYRQILGQKVEFLVSFYNNEISEKSEIFDDQFSVERPDGSNFTLKIRSTKLEDSAMYFCASSLAGWQYFGPGTRLTVL.

This clonotype was detected many times. The chain combines TRBV7-2 with TRBJ2-3; D remains ambiguous. Germline CDR1 SGHTA, CDR2 FQGNSA. The V gene lost 2 bases and the J gene lost 0 bases, with 12 bases spanning the gap. CDR3 length equals 16 residues. For the CDR3, the DNA is TGTGCCAGCAGCTTATTTAATTTTAAAAGCACAGATACGCAGTATTTT. Amino acid sequence: CASSLFNFKSTDTQYF. The full variable domain, with the rest looked up from reference TRBV7-2 and TRBJ2-3, is GAGVSQSPSNKVTEKGKDVELRCDPISGHTALYWYRQSLGQGLEFLIYFQGNSAPDKSGLPSDRFSAERTGGSVSTLTIQRTQQEDSAVYLCASSLFNFKSTDTQYFGPGTRLTVL.

This clonotype has a handful of counts. This chain joins TRBV4-1 and TRBJ2-7, with D possibly being TRBD1 (6 bases). Deletions cut 0 bases from V and 0 bases from J, with 21 bases between. Per germline, CDR1 MGHRA and CDR2 YSYEKL. The CDR3 is made up of 19 amino acids. The CDR3 DNA follows: TGCGCCAGCAGCCAAGATAGGCTCCCCGGGACATCAAACTCCTACGAGCAGTACTTC. This sequence encodes CASSQDRLPGTSNSYEQYF.

In this sample, this clonotype turned up a few times. This sequence joins TRBV20-1 and TRBJ2-4; no definite D call. There are 15 residues in the CDR3. Germline assignment: CDR1 DFQATT and CDR2 SNEGSKA (reference sequence). V was trimmed by 3 bases and J by 1 base, leaving 13 bases between them. The CDR3 DNA sequence: TGCAGTGCTAGGGGTCCCGCCCTGGCCAAAAACATTCAGTACTTC. This codes for CSARGPALAKNIQYF.

This clonotype was picked up a small number of times. The rearrangement joins TRBV12-5 to TRBJ2-5; D gene uncertain. Germline CDR1 LGHNT, CDR2 FRNRAP. The V end lost 5 bases, the J end lost 5 bases, and 15 bases lay between the germline ends. This CDR3 region has 14 residues. The CDR3 here is CASGPLVSMETQYF. The DNA for the CDR3 is TGTGCTAGTGGTCCTCTAGTATCTATGGAGACCCAGTACTTC.

This chain uses TRBV12-3 or TRBV12-4 with TRBJ2-7, with D possibly TRBD1 on 5 matching bases. The V gene lost 6 bases and the J gene lost 3 bases, with 21 bases spanning the gap. The length of the CDR3 is 16 residues. The CDR3: CASSNTPHRRHYEQYF. As DNA, the CDR3 is TGTGCCAGCAGCAACACCCCACACAGGCGCCACTACGAGCAGTACTTC.

This clonotype was seen more than once but under ten times. The V gene is TRBV15, the J gene TRBJ2-7; D gene ambiguous. The V and J ends lost 0 bases and 3 bases respectively, with 12 bases between them. Per the germline V gene, CDR1 is LNHNV and CDR2 is YYDKDF (reference sequence). The length of the CDR3 is 15 residues. DNA for the CDR3: TGTGCCACCAGCAGAGATCGGAGCCTCCTCTACGAGCAGTACTTC. Translated, it gives CATSRDRSLLYEQYF.

A few counts support this clonotype. The chain uses TRBV2 and TRBJ2-1; the D is unclear. Per germline, CDR1 SNHLY and CDR2 FYNNEI. This CDR3 contains 15 residues. The V end lost 6 bases, the J end lost 0 bases, and 12 bases lay between the germline ends. The CDR3 is CASSADLSSYNEQFF. The DNA of the CDR3 is TGTGCCAGCAGCGCAGACTTGTCCTCCTACAATGAGCAGTTCTTC.

This clonotype occurred a few times. This sequence joins TRBV7-2 and TRBJ2-5, with 7 bases that match TRBD2. Germline V gene data show CDR1 as SGHTA and CDR2 as FQGNSA. The CDR3 is 15 residues long. The J segment lost 2 bases and the V segment lost 5 bases, leaving 8 bases of the junction unmatched. CDR3: CASSTRTGGQETQYF. CDR3 bases: TGTGCCAGCAGCACCCGGACCGGGGGGCAAGAGACCCAGTACTTC.

The gene calls are TRBV2 and TRBJ1-1; 8 bases line up with TRBD1. This CDR3 has 11 residues. The germline V gene encodes CDR1 SNHLY and CDR2 FYNNEI. With 8 bases clipped from V and 4 bases from J, the junction kept 0 bases outside the gene matches. CDR3 loop: CASQGATEAFF. CDR3 nucleotide sequence: TGTGCCAGCCAGGGGGCCACTGAAGCTTTCTTT.

The chain joins TRBV20-1 to TRBJ2-7; no definite D call. The CDR3 has 14 amino acids. Germline V lookup: CDR1 DFQATT, CDR2 SNEGSKA (reference sequence). V shed 5 bases and J shed 0 bases, with 14 bases lying between them. CDR3 sequence: CSARVRGRSYEQYF. CDR3 DNA: TGCAGTGCTCGCGTTCGCGGCCGCTCCTACGAGCAGTACTTC.

This clonotype was seen more than once but under ten times. The rearrangement links TRBV5-4 to TRBJ2-1; D is possibly TRBD2 (5 bases). The CDR3 is 15 residues long. From germline, CDR1 is SGHNT and CDR2 YYREEE (reference sequence). V shed 4 bases and J shed 8 bases, with 19 bases lying between them. CDR3: CASSQTKRAVYEQFF. The DNA of the CDR3 is TGTGCCAGCAGCCAAACTAAAAGAGCGGTTTATGAGCAGTTCTTC.